Reported below is one TCR beta chain. No cognate antigen has been identified for it. Base qualities were left out, and no much larger clone turns up one base away. TCRbeta CDR3 regions were amplified from genomic DNA by means of the immunoSEQ Assay, a bias-controlled multiplex PCR. On the authors' methods: Nucleated cell counts per sample were estimated from amplification of reference gene primers within the assay. To quantify the absolute abundance of each unique TCRbeta CDR3 rearrangement, sequence reads were collapsed and filtered. For each sample, productive Simpson clonality was calculated as the square root of Simpson's diversity index across productive rearrangements. The table comes from immuneACCESS by way of TCRdb, which keeps in-frame sequences with V and J called. Part of the clones is missing from these tables; in studies checked, under half for an unresolved V gene and the rest for unknown reasons. V, J and clone size are taken as reported in that table, and D and trimming were inferred from the DNA itself. Across this sample there are tens of thousands of clones, with about 80% seen only once. Roughly a fifth of the sample is taken by the ten largest.

At one collaborating source in Seattle, patients were enrolled during active infection and were followed longitudinally through the course of disease. Whole blood was collected in K2EDTA tubes by collaborating institutions according to the institutions' own protocols. For TCRbeta analysis, collaborators shipped samples in one of three forms: frozen whole blood, isolated PBMCs, or DNA extracted from either of those sample types. The V and J ends are trimmed by 8 bases and 10 bases, leaving 12 bases between them. The CDR3 spans 12 residues, from the cysteine through the phenylalanine. CDR3 DNA only is kept here, 36 bases in frame from base 1. This specimen comes from a study of blood T cell repertoires in COVID-19 (dated by TCRdb to 2018 to 2021). For context, the study as a whole: The collaborator samples originated in the United States, Italy and Spain and spanned the acute and convalescent phases of COVID-19. A de-identified subject ID, COVID-19 status, age in years and sex were almost always included in the sample metadata. The samples were drawn from the first 160 participants of the ongoing ImmuneRACE study and from 1,254 subjects provided by 6 global collaborators. Where HLA class I and class II types were available, the types were taken from metadata supplied by the sample provider, not from assay-based typing. Deeply sampled blood TCRbeta repertoires from subjects exposed to, actively infected with, or recovered from COVID-19 were included in the dataset. A freely available public database, intended as a resource for researchers studying the immune response to SARS-CoV-2, is where the repertoires were released. The material from the prospective study consisted of cDNA or gDNA derived from T cells, B-cell-depleted T cells, or PBMCs. What the authors observed across the whole study: The amount of clinical and demographic metadata varied by source and participant and was provided uncurated.

Sample: peripheral blood. In this chain, TRBV12-3 or TRBV12-4 is recombined with TRBJ1-6; TRBD1 is a weak D gene call, 6 bases matching. The sequence came from a man aged 25 to 40 with COVID-19, enrolled during active disease. In nucleotide form, the sequence is TGTGCCAGCCAGGAGAGGGGGTCACCCCTCCACTTT. It is translated as CASQERGSPLHF.